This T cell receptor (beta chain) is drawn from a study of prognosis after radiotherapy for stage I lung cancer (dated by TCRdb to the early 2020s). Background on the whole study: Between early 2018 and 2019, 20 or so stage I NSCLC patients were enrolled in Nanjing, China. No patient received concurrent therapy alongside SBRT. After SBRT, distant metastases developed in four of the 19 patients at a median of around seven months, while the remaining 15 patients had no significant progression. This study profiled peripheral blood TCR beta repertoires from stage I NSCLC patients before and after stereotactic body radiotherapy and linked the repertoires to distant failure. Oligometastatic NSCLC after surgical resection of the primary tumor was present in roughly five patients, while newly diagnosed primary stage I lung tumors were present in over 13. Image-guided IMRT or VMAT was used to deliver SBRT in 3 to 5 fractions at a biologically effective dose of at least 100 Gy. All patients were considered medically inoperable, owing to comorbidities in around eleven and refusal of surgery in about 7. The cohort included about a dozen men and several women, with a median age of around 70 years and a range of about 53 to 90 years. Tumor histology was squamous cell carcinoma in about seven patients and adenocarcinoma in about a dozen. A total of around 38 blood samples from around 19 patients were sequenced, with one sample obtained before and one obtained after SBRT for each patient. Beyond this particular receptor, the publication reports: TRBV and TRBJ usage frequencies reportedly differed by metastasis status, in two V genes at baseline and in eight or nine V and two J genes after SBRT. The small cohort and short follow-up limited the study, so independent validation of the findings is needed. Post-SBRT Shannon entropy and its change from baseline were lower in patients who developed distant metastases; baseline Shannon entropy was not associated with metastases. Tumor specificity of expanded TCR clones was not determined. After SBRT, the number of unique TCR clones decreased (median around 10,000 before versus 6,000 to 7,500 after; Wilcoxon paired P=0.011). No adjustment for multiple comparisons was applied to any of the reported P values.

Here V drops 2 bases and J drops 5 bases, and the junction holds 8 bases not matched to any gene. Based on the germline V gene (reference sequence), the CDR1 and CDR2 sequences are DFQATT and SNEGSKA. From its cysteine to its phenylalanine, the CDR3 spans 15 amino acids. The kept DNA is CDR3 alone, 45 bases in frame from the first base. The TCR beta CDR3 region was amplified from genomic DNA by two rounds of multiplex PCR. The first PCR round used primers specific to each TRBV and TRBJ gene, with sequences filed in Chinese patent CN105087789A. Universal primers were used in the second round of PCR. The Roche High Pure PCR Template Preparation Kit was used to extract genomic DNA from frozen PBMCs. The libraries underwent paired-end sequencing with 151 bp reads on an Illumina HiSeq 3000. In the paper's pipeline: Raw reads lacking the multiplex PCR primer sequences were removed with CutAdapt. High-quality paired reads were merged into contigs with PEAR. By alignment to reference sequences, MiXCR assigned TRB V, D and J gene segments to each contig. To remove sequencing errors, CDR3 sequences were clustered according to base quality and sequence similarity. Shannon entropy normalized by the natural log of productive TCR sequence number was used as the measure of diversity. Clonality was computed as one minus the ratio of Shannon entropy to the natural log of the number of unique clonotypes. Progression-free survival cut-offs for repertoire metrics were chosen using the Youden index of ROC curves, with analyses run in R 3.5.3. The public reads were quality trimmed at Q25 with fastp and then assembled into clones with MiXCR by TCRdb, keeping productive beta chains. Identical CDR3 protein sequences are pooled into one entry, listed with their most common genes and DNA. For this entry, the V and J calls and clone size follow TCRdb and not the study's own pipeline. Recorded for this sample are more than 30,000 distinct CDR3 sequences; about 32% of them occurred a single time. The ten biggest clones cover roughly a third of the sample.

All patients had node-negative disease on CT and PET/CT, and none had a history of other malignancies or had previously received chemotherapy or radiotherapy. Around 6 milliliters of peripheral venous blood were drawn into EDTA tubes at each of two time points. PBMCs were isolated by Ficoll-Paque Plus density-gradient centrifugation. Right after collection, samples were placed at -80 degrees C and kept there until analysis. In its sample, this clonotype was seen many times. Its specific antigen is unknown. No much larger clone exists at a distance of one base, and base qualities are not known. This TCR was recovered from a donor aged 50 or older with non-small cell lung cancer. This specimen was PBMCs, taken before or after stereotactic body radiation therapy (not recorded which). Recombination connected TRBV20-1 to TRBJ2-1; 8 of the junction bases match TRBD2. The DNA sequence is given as TGCAGTGCTAGAAATCCAGCGGGAGTAAACAATGAGCAGTTCTTC. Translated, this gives CSARNPAGVNNEQFF.